This note documents a single T cell receptor beta chain sequence. Its antigen is undetermined. The data stem from a study of T cell responses to AZD1222 COVID-19 vaccine. Method: immunoSEQ multiplex PCR; TCRdb's copy keeps in-frame clones and lacks some. The table has some 170,000 clones, 85% to 90% seen once. Study-wide results and caveats: Reports say nearly half of spike-specific TCRs go after unmutated variant regions. Clonal diversity may have been underestimated in mostly white British donors. Vaccine-associated CD4 TCRs ranged over spike, dominating at 160-218 and 743-854.

This CDR3 contains 15 residues. Germline CDR1 KGHSH, CDR2 LQKENI. Trimming took off 4 bases at V and 0 bases at J, with 10 bases between the two ends. The source material was peripheral blood, sampled 28 days after the second dose of the MenACWY control vaccine. The chain joins TRBV18 to TRBJ1-3; maybe TRBD1 (6 bases). The sequence derives from an adult who received the MenACWY meningococcal vaccine as a control. This CDR3 reads CASSLSTGSGNTIYF. The CDR3 DNA sequence: TGTGCCAGCTCACTGTCGACAGGCTCTGGAAACACCATATATTTT.